The 5 T cell receptor beta chains reported below all come from one sample, sequenced in a study of T cells after yellow fever vaccination. TCRdb analysed the 5' RACE reads with MiXCR anew, one entry per CDR3 protein. The sample contains about 320,000 distinct CDR3 sequences, 6.8% of which appear only once. The sequences come from PBMCs, collected around 45 days after the first yellow fever vaccination. Source of these receptors: a man aged 18 to 29 who received the YFV17D yellow fever vaccine.

This clonotype was seen many times. V gene TRBV11-2 combines with J gene TRBJ2-7, with a tentative D call TRBD1 (6 bases). This CDR3 has 15 amino acids. Trimming left V 0 bases short and J 0 bases short, with 9 bases between. Germline values: CDR1 SGHAT, CDR2 FQNNGV. The CDR3 spells CASSLEDSSSYEQYF. CDR3 nucleotide sequence: TGTGCCAGCAGCTTAGAGGACAGCAGCTCCTACGAGCAGTACTTC.

This clonotype occurred many times. CDR3 loop: CASSVSNQPQHF. The CDR3 nucleotides are TGTGCCAGCAGTGTTAGCAATCAGCCCCAGCATTTT. The chain couples TRBV12-3 or TRBV12-4 to TRBJ1-5; D is ambiguous. The CDR3 consists of 12 residues. V was pared by 5 bases and J by 0 bases, with 2 bases between.

The chain carries TRBV3-1 and TRBJ1-2; 9 bases fit TRBD1. The germline V gene has CDR1 LGHDT and CDR2 YNNKEL (reference sequence). This CDR3 is 18 amino acids long. V trimming: 4 bases; J trimming: 1 base; junction bases outside the gene matches: 13. CDR3 loop: CASSRSSGTGWVNYGYTF. As DNA, the CDR3 is TGTGCCAGCAGCCGAAGTTCCGGGACAGGGTGGGTTAACTATGGCTACACCTTC.

The genes are TRBV5-1 and TRBJ2-2, with TRBD1 matching over 7 bases. The CDR3 consists of 15 residues. Germline trimming cut 4 bases from V and 4 bases from J; bases unmatched to any gene: 7. Germline V gene data show CDR1 as SGHRS and CDR2 as YFSETQ. The CDR3 DNA follows: TGCGCCAGCAGCCGACAGGGAATTTTCACCGGGGAGCTGTTTTTT. It encodes CASSRQGIFTGELFF.

This clonotype was found a few times. The chain uses TRBV5-1 and TRBJ2-1, with D maybe TRBD1 (8 bases). Between the trimmed V and J ends, which lost 2 bases and 4 bases, there was a span of 13 bases. This CDR3 region has 15 residues. Per the germline V gene, CDR1 is SGHRS and CDR2 is YFSETQ. The CDR3 DNA sequence: TGCGCCAGCAGCTTACAGGGGGGGCCTTACAATGAGCAGTTCTTC. Protein: CASSLQGGPYNEQFF.